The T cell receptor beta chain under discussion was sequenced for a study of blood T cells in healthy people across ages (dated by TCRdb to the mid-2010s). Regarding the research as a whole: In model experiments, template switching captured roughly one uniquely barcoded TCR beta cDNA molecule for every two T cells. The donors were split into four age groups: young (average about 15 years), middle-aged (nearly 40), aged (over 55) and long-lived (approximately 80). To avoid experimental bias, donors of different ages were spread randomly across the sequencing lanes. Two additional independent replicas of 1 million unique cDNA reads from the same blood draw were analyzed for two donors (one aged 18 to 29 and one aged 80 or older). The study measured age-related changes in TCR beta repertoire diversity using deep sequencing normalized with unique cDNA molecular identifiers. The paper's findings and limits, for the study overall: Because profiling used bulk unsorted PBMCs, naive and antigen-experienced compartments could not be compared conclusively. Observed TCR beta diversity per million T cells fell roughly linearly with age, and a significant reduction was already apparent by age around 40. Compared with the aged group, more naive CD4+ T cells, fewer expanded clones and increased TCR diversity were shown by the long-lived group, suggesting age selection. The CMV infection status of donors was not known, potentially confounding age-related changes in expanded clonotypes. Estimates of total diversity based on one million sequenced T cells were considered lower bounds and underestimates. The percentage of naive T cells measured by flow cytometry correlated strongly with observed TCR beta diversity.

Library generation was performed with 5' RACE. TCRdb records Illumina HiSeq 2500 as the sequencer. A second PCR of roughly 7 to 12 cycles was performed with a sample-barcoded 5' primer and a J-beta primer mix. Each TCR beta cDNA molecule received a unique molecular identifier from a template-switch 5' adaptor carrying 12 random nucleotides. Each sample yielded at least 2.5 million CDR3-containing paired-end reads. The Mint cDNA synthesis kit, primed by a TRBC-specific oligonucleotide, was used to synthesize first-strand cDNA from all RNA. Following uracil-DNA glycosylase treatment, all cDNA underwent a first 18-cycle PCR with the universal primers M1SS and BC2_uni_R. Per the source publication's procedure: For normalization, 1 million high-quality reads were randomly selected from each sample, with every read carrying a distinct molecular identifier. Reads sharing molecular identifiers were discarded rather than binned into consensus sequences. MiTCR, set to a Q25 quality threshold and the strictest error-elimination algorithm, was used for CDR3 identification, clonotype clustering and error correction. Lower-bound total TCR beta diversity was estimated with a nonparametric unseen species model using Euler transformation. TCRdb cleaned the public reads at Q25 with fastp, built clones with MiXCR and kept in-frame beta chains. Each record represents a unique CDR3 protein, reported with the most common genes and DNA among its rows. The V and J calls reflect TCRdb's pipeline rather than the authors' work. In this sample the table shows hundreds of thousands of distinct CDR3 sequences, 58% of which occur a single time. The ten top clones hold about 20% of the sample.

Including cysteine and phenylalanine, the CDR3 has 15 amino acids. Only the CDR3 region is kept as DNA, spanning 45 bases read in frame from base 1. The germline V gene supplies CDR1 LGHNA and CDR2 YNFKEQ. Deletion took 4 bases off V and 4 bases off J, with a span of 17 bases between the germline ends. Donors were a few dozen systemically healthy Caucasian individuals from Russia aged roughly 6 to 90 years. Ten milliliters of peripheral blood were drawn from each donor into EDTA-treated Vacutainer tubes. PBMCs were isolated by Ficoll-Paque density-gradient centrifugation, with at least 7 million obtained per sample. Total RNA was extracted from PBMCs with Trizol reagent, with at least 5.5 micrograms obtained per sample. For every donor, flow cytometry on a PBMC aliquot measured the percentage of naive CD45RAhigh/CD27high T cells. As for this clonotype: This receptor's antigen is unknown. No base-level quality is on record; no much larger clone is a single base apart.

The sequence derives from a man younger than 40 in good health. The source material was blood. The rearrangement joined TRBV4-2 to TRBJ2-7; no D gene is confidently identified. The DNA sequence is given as TGTGCCAGCAGCCGCCTTTCCGGGCTGAATTACGAGCAGTACTTC. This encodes CASSRLSGLNYEQYF.